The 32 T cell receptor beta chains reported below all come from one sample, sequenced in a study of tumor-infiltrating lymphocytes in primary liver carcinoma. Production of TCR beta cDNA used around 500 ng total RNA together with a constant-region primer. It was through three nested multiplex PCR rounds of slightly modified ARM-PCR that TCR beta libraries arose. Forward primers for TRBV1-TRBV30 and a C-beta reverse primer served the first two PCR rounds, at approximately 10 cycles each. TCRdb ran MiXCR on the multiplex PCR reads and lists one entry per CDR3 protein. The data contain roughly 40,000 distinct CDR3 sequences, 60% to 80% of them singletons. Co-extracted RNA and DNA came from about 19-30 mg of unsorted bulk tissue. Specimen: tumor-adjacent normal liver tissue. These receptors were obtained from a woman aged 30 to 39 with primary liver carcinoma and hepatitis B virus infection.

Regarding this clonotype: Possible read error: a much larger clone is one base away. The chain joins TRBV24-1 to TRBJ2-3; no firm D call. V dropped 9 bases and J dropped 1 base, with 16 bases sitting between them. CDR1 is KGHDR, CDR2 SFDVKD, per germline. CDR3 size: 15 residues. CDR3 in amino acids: CATLLGPRGTDTQYF. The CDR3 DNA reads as TGTGCCACCCTATTAGGGCCCCGGGGCACAGATACGCAGTATTTT.

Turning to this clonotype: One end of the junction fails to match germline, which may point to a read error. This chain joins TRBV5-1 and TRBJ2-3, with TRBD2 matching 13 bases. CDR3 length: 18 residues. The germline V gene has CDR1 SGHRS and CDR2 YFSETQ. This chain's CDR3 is CASSLFGGLAGVMETQYF. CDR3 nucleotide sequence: TGCGCAAGCAGCTTATTTGGAGGACTAGCGGGAGTGATGGAAACGCAGTATTTT.

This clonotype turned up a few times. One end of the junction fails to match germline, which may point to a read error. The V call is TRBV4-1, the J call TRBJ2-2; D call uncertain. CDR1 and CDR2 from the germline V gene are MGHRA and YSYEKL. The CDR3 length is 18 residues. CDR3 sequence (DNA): TGTACCAGCAGCCTGACCAAGAAATGGACGTCGAATACCGGGGAGCTGTTTTTT. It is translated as CTSSLTKKWTSNTGELFF.

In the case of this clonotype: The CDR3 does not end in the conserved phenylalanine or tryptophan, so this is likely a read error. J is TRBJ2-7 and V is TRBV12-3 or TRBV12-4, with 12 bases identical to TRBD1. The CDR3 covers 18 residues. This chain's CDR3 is CPSSSRAGTGGTFYEQYI. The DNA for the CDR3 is TGTCCCAGCAGCTCGAGAGCTGGGACAGGGGGCACTTTCTACGAGCAGTACATA.

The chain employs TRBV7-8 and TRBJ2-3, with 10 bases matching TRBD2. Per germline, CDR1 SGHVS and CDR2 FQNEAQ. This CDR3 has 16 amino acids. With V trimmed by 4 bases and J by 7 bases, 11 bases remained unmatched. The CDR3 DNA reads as TGTGCCAGCAGCTCAAGAGCGGGAGGGCCTGGTAATACGCAGTATTTT. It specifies CASSSRAGGPGNTQYF.

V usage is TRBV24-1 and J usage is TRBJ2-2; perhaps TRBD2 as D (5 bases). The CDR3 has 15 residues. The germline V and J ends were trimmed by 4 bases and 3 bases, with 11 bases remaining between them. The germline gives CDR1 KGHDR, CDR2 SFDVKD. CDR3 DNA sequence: TGTGCCACCAGTGACCACGGGGTACACACCGGGGAGCTGTTTTTT. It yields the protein CATSDHGVHTGELFF.

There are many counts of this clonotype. The CDR3 DNA is TGCAGCGTTGACGAGGGGACTAGCGGAGAGGACGGCACCGGGGAGCTGTTTTTT. It translates to CSVDEGTSGEDGTGELFF. The rearrangement joins TRBV29-1 to TRBJ2-2; 11 positions agree with TRBD2. Germline-derived CDR1 and CDR2 are SQVTM and ANQGSEA. V gave up 3 bases and J gave up 4 bases; unmatched junction bases: 13. The CDR3 is 18 amino acids.

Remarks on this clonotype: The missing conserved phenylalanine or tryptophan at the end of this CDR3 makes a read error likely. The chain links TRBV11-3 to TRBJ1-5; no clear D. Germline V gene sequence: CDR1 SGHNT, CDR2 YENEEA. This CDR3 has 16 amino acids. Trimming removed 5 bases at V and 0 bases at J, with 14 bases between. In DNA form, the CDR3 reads TGTGCCAGCAGCCCTAGGACGGGCCATAGCAATCAGCCCCAGCATTGT. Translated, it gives CASSPRTGHSNQPQHC.

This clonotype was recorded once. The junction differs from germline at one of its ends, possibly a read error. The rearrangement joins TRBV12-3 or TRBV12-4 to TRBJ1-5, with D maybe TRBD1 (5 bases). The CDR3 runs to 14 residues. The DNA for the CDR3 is TGTGACAGCAGTCACGATAGGGGCCATCAGCCCCAGCATTTT. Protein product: CDSSHDRGHQPQHF.

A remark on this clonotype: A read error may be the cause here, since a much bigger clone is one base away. CDR3 bases: TGTGCCAGCAGCTTAGACCCATCCTACGAGCGGTACTTC. Translating it yields CASSLDPSYERYF. This chain joins TRBV7-9 and TRBJ2-7; D gene unclear. There are 13 residues in the CDR3. Per the germline V gene, CDR1 is SEHNR and CDR2 is FQNEAQ (reference sequence).

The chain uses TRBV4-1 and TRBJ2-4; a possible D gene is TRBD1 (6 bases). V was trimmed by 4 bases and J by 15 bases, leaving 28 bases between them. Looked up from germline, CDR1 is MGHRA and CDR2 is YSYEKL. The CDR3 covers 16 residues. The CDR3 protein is CASSPETIRDTSKWYF. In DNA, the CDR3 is TGCGCCAGCAGCCCAGAGACGATTAGGGACACGAGTAAGTGGTACTTC.

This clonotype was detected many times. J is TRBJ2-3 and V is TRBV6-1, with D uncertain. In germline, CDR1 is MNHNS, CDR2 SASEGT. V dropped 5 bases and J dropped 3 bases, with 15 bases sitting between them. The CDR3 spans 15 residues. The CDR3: CASSHGAYSTDTQYF. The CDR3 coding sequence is TGTGCCAGCAGTCACGGAGCGTATAGTACAGATACGCAGTATTTT.

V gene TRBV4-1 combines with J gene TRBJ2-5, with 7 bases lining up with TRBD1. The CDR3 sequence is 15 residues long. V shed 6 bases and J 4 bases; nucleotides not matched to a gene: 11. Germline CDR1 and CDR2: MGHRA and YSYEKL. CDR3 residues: CASSPNTGAAETQYF. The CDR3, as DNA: TGCGCCAGCAGTCCGAATACAGGGGCCGCAGAGACCCAGTACTTC.

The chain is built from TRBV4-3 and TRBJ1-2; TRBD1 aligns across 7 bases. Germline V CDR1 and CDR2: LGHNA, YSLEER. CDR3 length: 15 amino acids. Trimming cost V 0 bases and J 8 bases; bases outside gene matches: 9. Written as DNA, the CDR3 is TGCGCCAGCAGCCAAGACATGACAGGGTTCAGCGGCTACACCTTC. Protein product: CASSQDMTGFSGYTF.

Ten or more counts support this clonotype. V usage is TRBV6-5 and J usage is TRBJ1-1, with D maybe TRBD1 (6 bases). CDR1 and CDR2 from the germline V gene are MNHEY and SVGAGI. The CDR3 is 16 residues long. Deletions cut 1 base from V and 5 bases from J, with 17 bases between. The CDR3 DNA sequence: TGTGCCAGCAGTTACTTCTTCGGGACATTGAGAACTGAAGCTTTCTTT. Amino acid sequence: CASSYFFGTLRTEAFF.

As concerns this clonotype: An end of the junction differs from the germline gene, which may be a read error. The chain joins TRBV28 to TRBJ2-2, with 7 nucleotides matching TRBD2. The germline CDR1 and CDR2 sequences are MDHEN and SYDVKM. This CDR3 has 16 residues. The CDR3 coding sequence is TGTGCCAGCAGTTTTAGGCTAGCGGAGCACGCCGGGGAGCCGTTTTTT. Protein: CASSFRLAEHAGEPFF.

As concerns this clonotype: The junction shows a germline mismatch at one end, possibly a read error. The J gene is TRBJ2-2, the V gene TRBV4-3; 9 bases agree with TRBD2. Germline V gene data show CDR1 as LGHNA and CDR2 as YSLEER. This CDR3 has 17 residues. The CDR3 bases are TGTGCCAGCAGCCAGAGGGGCCTAGCGGGATTGGCCGGGGAGCTGTTCTTT. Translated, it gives CASSQRGLAGLAGELFF.

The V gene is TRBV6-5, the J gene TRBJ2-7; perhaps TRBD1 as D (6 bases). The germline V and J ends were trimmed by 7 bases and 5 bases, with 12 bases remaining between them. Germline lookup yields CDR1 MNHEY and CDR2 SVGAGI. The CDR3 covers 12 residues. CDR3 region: CASNQTGNEQYF. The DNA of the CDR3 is TGTGCCAGCAACCAGACAGGAAACGAGCAGTACTTC.

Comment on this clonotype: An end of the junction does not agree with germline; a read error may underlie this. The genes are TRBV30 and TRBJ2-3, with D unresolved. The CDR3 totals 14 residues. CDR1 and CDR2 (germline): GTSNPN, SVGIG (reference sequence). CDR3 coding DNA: TGTGCCCGGAGTGTAGGGTTCCATACGGATACGCAGTATTTC. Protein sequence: CARSVGFHTDTQYF.

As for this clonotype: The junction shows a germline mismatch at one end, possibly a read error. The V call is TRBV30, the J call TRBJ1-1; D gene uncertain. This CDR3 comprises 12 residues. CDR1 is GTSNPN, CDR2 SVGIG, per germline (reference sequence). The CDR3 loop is CAWSRQNTEAFF. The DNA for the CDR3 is TGTGCCTGGAGTCGGCAGAACACCGAAGCTTTCTTT.

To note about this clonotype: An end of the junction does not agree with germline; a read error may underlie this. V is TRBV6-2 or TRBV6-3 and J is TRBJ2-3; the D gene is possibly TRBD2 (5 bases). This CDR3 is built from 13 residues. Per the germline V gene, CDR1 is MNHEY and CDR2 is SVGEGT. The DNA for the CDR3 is TGTGCCAGCAGCATGGGAGCCACAGATACGGAGTATTTT. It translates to CASSMGATDTEYF.

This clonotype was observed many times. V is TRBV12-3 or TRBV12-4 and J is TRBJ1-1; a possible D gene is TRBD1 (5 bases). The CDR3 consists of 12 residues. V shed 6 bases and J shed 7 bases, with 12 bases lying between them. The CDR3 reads CASSPDSVEAFF. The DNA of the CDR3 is TGTGCCAGCAGCCCAGACAGTGTTGAAGCTTTCTTT.

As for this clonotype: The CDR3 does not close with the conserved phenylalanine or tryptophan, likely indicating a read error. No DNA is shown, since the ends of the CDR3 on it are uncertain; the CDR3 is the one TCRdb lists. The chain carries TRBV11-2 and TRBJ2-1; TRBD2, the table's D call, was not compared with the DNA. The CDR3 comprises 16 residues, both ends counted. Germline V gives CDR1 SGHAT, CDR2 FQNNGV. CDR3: CASSADPGGSYNEQFS.

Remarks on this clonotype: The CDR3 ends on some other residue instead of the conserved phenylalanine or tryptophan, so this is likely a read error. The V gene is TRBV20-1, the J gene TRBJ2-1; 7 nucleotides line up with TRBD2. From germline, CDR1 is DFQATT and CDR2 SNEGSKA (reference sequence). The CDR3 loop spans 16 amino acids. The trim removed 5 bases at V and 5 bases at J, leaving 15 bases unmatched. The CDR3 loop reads CSAPRGRLAAHNEQFI. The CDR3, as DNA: TGCAGTGCTCCAAGAGGGCGGCTAGCGGCCCACAATGAGCAGTTCATC.

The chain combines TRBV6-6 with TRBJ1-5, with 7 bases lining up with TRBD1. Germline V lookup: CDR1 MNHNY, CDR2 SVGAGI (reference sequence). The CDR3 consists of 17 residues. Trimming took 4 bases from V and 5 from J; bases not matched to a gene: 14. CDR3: CASSLQGHVGVYQPQHF. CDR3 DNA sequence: TGTGCCAGCAGTTTACAGGGGCACGTCGGGGTATATCAGCCCCAGCATTTT.

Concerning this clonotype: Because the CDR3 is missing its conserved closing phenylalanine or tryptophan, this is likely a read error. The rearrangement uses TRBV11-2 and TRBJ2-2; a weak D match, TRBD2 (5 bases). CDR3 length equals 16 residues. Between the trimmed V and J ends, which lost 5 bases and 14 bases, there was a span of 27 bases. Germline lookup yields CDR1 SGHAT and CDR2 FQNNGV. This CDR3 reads CASSPDPQLNTGNLFI. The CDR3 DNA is TGTGCCAGCAGCCCCGATCCCCAATTGAACACCGGGAATCTGTTTATT.

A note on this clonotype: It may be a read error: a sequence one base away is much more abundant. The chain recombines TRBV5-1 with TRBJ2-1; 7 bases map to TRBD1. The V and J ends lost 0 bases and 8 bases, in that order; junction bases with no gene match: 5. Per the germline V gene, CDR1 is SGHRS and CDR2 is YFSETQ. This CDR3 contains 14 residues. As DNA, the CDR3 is TGCGCCAGCAGCTTGGACAGGGGTAACGATGAGCAGTTCTTC. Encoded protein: CASSLDRGNDEQFF.

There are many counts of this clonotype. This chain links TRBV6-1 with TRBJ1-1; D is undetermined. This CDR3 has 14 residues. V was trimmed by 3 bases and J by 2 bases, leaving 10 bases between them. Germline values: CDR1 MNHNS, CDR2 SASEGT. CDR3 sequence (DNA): TGTGCCAGCAGTGATCCTCTTTTAAACACTGAAGCTTTCTTT. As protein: CASSDPLLNTEAFF.

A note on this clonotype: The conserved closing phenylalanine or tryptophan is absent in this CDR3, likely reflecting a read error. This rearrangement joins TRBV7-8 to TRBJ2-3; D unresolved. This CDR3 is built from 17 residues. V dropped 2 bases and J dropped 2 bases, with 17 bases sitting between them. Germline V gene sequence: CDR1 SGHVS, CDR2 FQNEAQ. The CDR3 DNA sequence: TGTGCCAGCAGCTTACGTCTCATCGGAAGGGCCACAGATACGCAGTATTTG. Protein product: CASSLRLIGRATDTQYL.

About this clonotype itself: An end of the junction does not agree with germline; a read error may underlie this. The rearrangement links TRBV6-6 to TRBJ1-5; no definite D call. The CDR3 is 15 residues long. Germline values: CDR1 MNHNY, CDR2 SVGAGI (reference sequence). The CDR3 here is CASSHIRESSQPQHF. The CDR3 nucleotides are TGTGCCAGCAGTCACATTCGGGAGAGCAGTCAGCCCCAGCATTTC.

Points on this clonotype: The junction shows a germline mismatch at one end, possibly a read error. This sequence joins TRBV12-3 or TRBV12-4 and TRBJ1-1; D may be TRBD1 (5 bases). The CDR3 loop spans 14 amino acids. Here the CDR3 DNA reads TGTACCAGCATCTTAGGGGTTCGGGCCACTGAAGCTTTCTTT. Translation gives CTSILGVRATEAFF.

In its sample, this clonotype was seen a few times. CDR3 bases: TGCAGTGCTAGAGATGGACTAGCGCAAGAGACCCAGTACTTC. Its translation: CSARDGLAQETQYF. The chain is built from TRBV20-1 and TRBJ2-5; TRBD2 aligns across 9 bases. The germline gives CDR1 DFQATT, CDR2 SNEGSKA (reference sequence). Unmatched junction bases numbered 1, after V lost 0 bases and J lost 2 bases. The CDR3 runs to 14 residues.